These 27 T cell receptor beta chains came from one sample sequenced in a study of cytomegalovirus exposure and HLA in healthy donors. PCR used 60 Vbeta primers and 13 Jbeta primers. Clones were read by immunoSEQ multiplex PCR, and TCRdb kept only the in-frame ones, dropping some. This table holds some 64,000 clones. Sequencing was performed on PBMCs. Receptors originate from a woman under 40 in good health and CMV-seronegative.

The chain uses TRBV6-5 and TRBJ2-7; weak D call: TRBD2 (5 bases). Germline assignment: CDR1 MNHEY and CDR2 SVGAGI. The CDR3 totals 13 residues. The V end lost 0 bases, the J end lost 2 bases, and 5 bases lay between the germline ends. CDR3 loop: CASSYSRAYEQYF. CDR3 coding DNA: TGTGCCAGCAGTTACTCGAGGGCCTACGAGCAGTACTTC.

This chain links TRBV4-1 with TRBJ2-7; 9 bases agree with TRBD2. V was pared by 4 bases and J by 2 bases, with 9 bases of the junction left unmatched. In germline, CDR1 is MGHRA, CDR2 YSYEKL. This CDR3 contains 16 residues. This CDR3 is CASSPIRSGSPYEQYF. CDR3 sequence (DNA): TGCGCCAGCAGCCCTATTCGTAGCGGGAGCCCCTACGAGCAGTACTTC.

Worth noting for this clone: Its ends do not fully match the called genes, so a read error is possible. Within the sample, other DNA sequences also encode this same CDR3. The V call is TRBV30, the J call TRBJ1-6, with 10 bases that match TRBD1. This CDR3 spans 16 amino acids. Per the germline V gene, CDR1 is GTSNPN and CDR2 is SVGIG (reference sequence). DNA of the CDR3: TGTGCCTGGGGAGTTTGGGACAGGGGCATACTTTCACCCCTACACTTT. Translation: CAWGVWDRGILSPLHF.

The CDR3 nucleotides are TGTGCCAGCAGCCCCGGAGCGGGAGTGGAGACCCAGTACTTC. This encodes CASSPGAGVETQYF. The chain uses TRBV11-2 and TRBJ2-5; 8 nucleotides match TRBD2. This CDR3 contains 14 residues. Germline trimming cut 5 bases from V and 5 bases from J; bases unmatched to any gene: 7. Germline CDR1 and CDR2: SGHAT and FQNNGV.

The J gene is TRBJ2-1, the V gene TRBV7-9; 10 bases map to TRBD2. The V gene's germline CDR1 is SEHNR and CDR2 FQNEAQ (reference sequence). The CDR3 sequence is 16 residues long. J lost 3 bases, V lost 1 base, and 3 bases had no gene match. Written as DNA, the CDR3 is TGTGCCAGCAGCTTAGGGACTAGCGGAATCTACAATGAGCAGTTCTTC. Amino acids: CASSLGTSGIYNEQFF. Using reference TRBV7-9 and TRBJ2-1 for the parts outside the CDR3, the full variable domain is DTGVSQNPRHKITKRGQNVTFRCDPISEHNRLYWYRQTLGQGPEFLTYFQNEAQLEKSRLLSDRFSAERPKGSFSTLEIQRTEQGDSAMYLCASSLGTSGIYNEQFFGPGTRLTVL.

This CDR3 reads CASSRGLTYEQYF. For the CDR3, the DNA is TGTGCCAGCAGCAGGGGGTTAACCTACGAGCAGTACTTC. The rearrangement links TRBV5-6 to TRBJ2-7; D perhaps matches TRBD1 (6 bases). V lost 4 bases to trimming and J lost 2 bases, with 10 bases between them. CDR1 is SGHDT and CDR2 is YYEEEE in the germline V gene. The CDR3 consists of 13 residues.

This chain connects TRBV30 to TRBJ2-2; 9 bases line up with TRBD1. Trimming removed 2 bases from V and 5 bases from J; junction bases left unmatched: 3. Germline CDR1 reads GTSNPN; CDR2 reads SVGIG (reference sequence). The CDR3 is 14 residues long. The CDR3 protein is CAWSSGQGTGELFF. CDR3 nucleotides: TGTGCCTGGAGTTCCGGACAGGGGACCGGGGAGCTGTTTTTT.

The chain employs TRBV2 and TRBJ2-1; 10 bases agree with TRBD1. Germline V gives CDR1 SNHLY, CDR2 FYNNEI. With 5 bases clipped from V and 12 bases from J, the junction kept 16 bases outside the gene matches. The CDR3 loop spans 16 amino acids. Here the CDR3 DNA reads TGTGCCAGCAGTATAAAAGGGACAGGGGATGGGGCGGGGCAGTTCTTC. It yields the protein CASSIKGTGDGAGQFF. The full variable domain, its missing parts supplied by reference TRBV2 and TRBJ2-1, is EPEVTQTPSHQVTQMGQEVILRCVPISNHLYFYWYRQILGQKVEFLVSFYNNEISEKSEIFDDQFSVERPDGSNFTLKIRSTKLEDSAMYFCASSIKGTGDGAGQFFGPGTRLTVL.

The chain uses TRBV4-3 and TRBJ1-6, with TRBD1 matching 9 bases. J lost 11 bases, V lost 2 bases, and 13 bases had no gene match. Germline V lookup: CDR1 LGHNA, CDR2 YSLEER. The CDR3 length is 17 residues. The chain's CDR3 is CASSQLTGGSFGAPLHF. The CDR3 nucleotides are TGCGCCAGCAGCCAACTAACAGGGGGCTCCTTTGGCGCACCCCTCCACTTT.

For the CDR3, the DNA is TGTGCCAGCAGCTTTCGGGGACTAGCGGAGCGTTCCTACGAGCAGTACTTC. This gives the protein CASSFRGLAERSYEQYF. V and J are TRBV5-6 and TRBJ2-7; 11 bases match TRBD2. The CDR3 sequence is 17 residues long. Germline CDR1 reads SGHDT; CDR2 reads YYEEEE. V shed 2 bases and J 1 base; nucleotides not matched to a gene: 8.

This rearrangement joins TRBV28 to TRBJ1-2; D is perhaps TRBD1 (6 bases). The CDR3 consists of 14 residues. The germline CDR1 and CDR2 sequences are MDHEN and SYDVKM. The V gene lost 2 bases and the J gene lost 8 bases, with 15 bases spanning the gap. The CDR3 DNA follows: TGTGCCAGCAGTTTACCCTCTGACAGGCGGGGCTACACCTTC. This translates into CASSLPSDRRGYTF.

V is TRBV5-4 and J is TRBJ1-4, with a weak D call TRBD1 (5 bases). V was cut by 4 bases and J by 2 bases, with 9 bases left in between. The V gene's germline CDR1 is SGHNT and CDR2 YYREEE (reference sequence). CDR3 length: 14 residues. This CDR3 is CASSLGGTNEKLFF. CDR3 coding DNA: TGTGCCAGCAGCCTCGGGGGGACTAATGAAAAACTGTTTTTT.

The rearrangement links TRBV6-1 to TRBJ2-1; D is perhaps TRBD1 (6 bases). The CDR3 length is 18 residues. CDR1 MNHNS and CDR2 SASEGT come from the germline V gene. V gave up 1 base and J gave up 5 bases, with 21 bases separating them. The DNA for the CDR3 is TGTGCCAGCAGTGAAGGATCCACAGGGATAAGACTCCACAATGAGCAGTTCTTC. This codes for CASSEGSTGIRLHNEQFF.

V is TRBV5-1 and J is TRBJ2-3; maybe TRBD1 (6 bases). V lost 3 bases to trimming and J lost 1 base, with 18 bases between them. The germline CDR1 and CDR2 sequences are SGHRS and YFSETQ. The CDR3 is 17 residues long. The CDR3 DNA reads TGCGCCAGCAGCTCCGGACAGACCTCGATTCGCACAGATACGCAGTATTTT. It codes for CASSSGQTSIRTDTQYF.

J is TRBJ1-2 and V is TRBV7-3; unclear D gene. With 3 bases removed from V and 8 bases from J, the gap between germline ends came to 16 bases. The CDR3 totals 14 residues. The germline V gene encodes CDR1 SGHTA and CDR2 FQGTGA. The CDR3 is CASSFGTSGGGYTF. In nucleotides, the CDR3 is TGTGCCAGCAGCTTTGGTACTAGCGGAGGCGGCTACACCTTC.

J is TRBJ1-5 and V is TRBV5-6, with D perhaps TRBD1 (6 bases). The germline V gene encodes CDR1 SGHDT and CDR2 YYEEEE. V lost 1 base and J lost 2, with 7 bases in between. The CDR3 is 14 amino acids. The CDR3 loop is CASSLSGGNQPQHF. CDR3 sequence (DNA): TGTGCCAGCAGCTTGTCAGGGGGCAATCAGCCCCAGCATTTT.

The J gene is TRBJ1-1, the V gene TRBV28, with D perhaps matching TRBD1 (5 bases). This CDR3 contains 14 residues. Germline loops: CDR1 MDHEN, CDR2 SYDVKM. Trimming removed 3 bases from V and 1 base from J, with 9 bases in between. The CDR3 sequence is CASSLGGGNTEAFF. The CDR3 coding sequence is TGTGCCAGCAGTTTGGGGGGAGGGAACACTGAAGCTTTCTTT.

The rearrangement uses TRBV21-1 and TRBJ2-5; the table's TRBD2 call for D was not verified on the DNA. TRBV21-1 has pseudogene status. CDR3 length: 16 amino acids. The CDR3 region is CASSTTGLAVQETQYF. As DNA, the CDR3 is TGTGCCAGCAGCACTACGGGACTAGCGGTCCAAGAGACCCAGTACTTC.

The gene calls are TRBV12-5 and TRBJ2-2; possible D gene TRBD1, 6 bases. The CDR3 has 13 amino acids. Germline V gene sequence: CDR1 LGHNT, CDR2 FRNRAP. The ends were cut back, 2 bases at V and 8 bases at J, with 9 bases in the middle. The CDR3 DNA reads as TGTGCTAGTGGTTTGATAGACAGGGGGGAGCTGTTTTTT. It specifies CASGLIDRGELFF.

The rearrangement joins TRBV19 to TRBJ2-7; TRBD1 matches 7 bases. The V gene end was trimmed by 3 bases and the J gene end by 3 bases; junction bases not matched to a gene: 8. Germline V gene data show CDR1 as LNHDA and CDR2 as SQIVND (reference sequence). This CDR3 is built from 15 residues. The chain's CDR3 is CASSMGTVFGYEQYF. CDR3 DNA sequence: TGTGCCAGTAGTATGGGGACAGTTTTTGGCTACGAGCAGTACTTC.

The CDR3 sequence: CASSYDSHNSPLHF. CDR3 DNA sequence: TGTGCCAGCAGTTACGACAGCCATAATTCACCCCTCCACTTT. The chain has TRBV7-9 and TRBJ1-6, with D maybe TRBD1 (5 bases). The germline V gene has CDR1 SEHNR and CDR2 FQNEAQ (reference sequence). Trimming pared 6 bases from V and 5 bases from J, leaving 11 bases between. This CDR3 contains 14 residues.

The J gene is TRBJ1-2, the V gene TRBV19, with D possibly TRBD1 on 5 matching bases. The CDR3 is made up of 17 amino acids. Germline CDR1 is LNHDA and CDR2 is SQIVND (reference sequence). The germline V and J ends were trimmed by 2 bases and 7 bases, with 23 bases remaining between them. The CDR3 is CASSIIGASLLSGGYTF. Here the CDR3 DNA reads TGTGCCAGTAGTATAATAGGGGCCTCTCTCCTATCTGGTGGCTACACCTTC.

The chain recombines TRBV7-6 with TRBJ2-5; 7 bases map to TRBD1. CDR1 and CDR2 (germline): SGHVS, FNYEAQ. The CDR3 sequence is 14 residues long. V lost 5 bases and J lost 4; bases outside the gene matches: 7. The CDR3 loop reads CASSPRQGRETQYF. CDR3 nucleotides: TGTGCCAGCAGCCCGCGACAGGGTAGAGAGACCCAGTACTTC.

J is TRBJ1-3 and V is TRBV5-1; 7 nucleotides match TRBD1. V gave up 0 bases and J gave up 0 bases; unmatched junction bases: 3. The CDR3 has 16 residues. The V gene's germline CDR1 is SGHRS and CDR2 YFSETQ. CDR3 region: CASSLGDSNSGNTIYF. The DNA for the CDR3 is TGCGCCAGCAGCTTGGGGGACAGTAACTCTGGAAACACCATATATTTT.

V is TRBV2 and J is TRBJ1-2, with 9 bases identical to TRBD1. The CDR3 covers 13 residues. With V trimmed by 6 bases and J by 12 bases, 11 bases remained unmatched. Germline V CDR1 and CDR2: SNHLY, FYNNEI. The CDR3 loop is CASSGGTGKVHTF. In DNA form, the CDR3 reads TGTGCCAGCAGCGGCGGGACAGGGAAAGTACACACCTTC.

The V and J genes are TRBV6-9 and TRBJ1-2; weak D call: TRBD1 (6 bases). Between the trimmed V and J ends, which lost 8 bases and 0 bases, there was a span of 13 bases. This CDR3 is built from 14 residues. Germline CDR1 reads MNHGY; CDR2 reads SVAAGI. The CDR3 nucleotides read TGTGCCAGCCTTTGGACAGTAGCTAACTATGGCTACACCTTC. Translated: CASLWTVANYGYTF.

The V call is TRBV27, the J call TRBJ2-7; 11 bases map to TRBD2. Germline V gene lookup returns CDR1 MNHEY and CDR2 SMNVEV (reference sequence). This CDR3 spans 16 amino acids. V shed 4 bases and J 4 bases; nucleotides not matched to a gene: 9. The CDR3 DNA is TGTGCCAGCAGTTCCCGCGGGACTAGCGGCATTTACGAGCAGTACTTC. Translating it yields CASSSRGTSGIYEQYF.